These 19 T cell receptor beta chains were all obtained from the same sample, sequenced in a study of shared T cell receptors in the human thymus. The table came from immunoSEQ multiplex PCR; TCRdb's copy has only in-frame clones and leaves some out. The table shows around 67,000 clones, with about 95% occurring only once. The sequenced sample consisted of thymocytes. Receptors were obtained from a human donor.

The chain carries TRBV9 and TRBJ2-7, with D possibly being TRBD1 (5 bases). This CDR3 is built from 13 residues. Per germline, CDR1 SGDLS and CDR2 YYNGEE. With 0 bases removed from V and 3 bases from J, the gap between germline ends came to 7 bases. The CDR3 DNA is TGTGCCAGCAGCGTAGGCAGGGACTACGAGCAGTACTTC. Amino acids: CASSVGRDYEQYF.

V usage is TRBV18 and J usage is TRBJ2-7, with TRBD2 as a possible D gene (5 bases). Germline V gene lookup returns CDR1 KGHSH and CDR2 LQKENI. CDR3 length: 12 amino acids. Trimming took 3 bases from V and 5 from J, leaving 8 bases between them. CDR3 residues: CASSPTLDEQYF. The DNA of the CDR3 is TGTGCCAGCTCACCCACACTAGACGAGCAGTACTTC.

This clone was found once. This sequence joins TRBV5-1 and TRBJ2-5, with 13 bases lining up with TRBD2. CDR3 length equals 19 residues. J gave up 0 bases and V 0 bases, and 8 bases lay outside the gene matches. In germline, CDR1 is SGHRS, CDR2 YFSETQ. The CDR3 here is CASSLAQGLAGENQETQYF. CDR3 DNA sequence: TGCGCCAGCAGCTTGGCCCAAGGACTAGCGGGGGAAAACCAAGAGACCCAGTACTTC.

The chain joins TRBV5-6 to TRBJ2-5, with D hard to call. The germline V gene encodes CDR1 SGHDT and CDR2 YYEEEE. The CDR3 runs 14 residues. V was cut by 1 base and J by 6 bases, with 13 bases left in between. The CDR3, as DNA: TGTGCCAGCAGCTTGTACCCAAGAGGAAAGACCCAGTACTTC. Protein sequence: CASSLYPRGKTQYF.

The chain couples TRBV4-1 to TRBJ1-6; D is unresolved. Trimming stripped 1 base from V and 10 bases from J, with 17 bases between. Germline CDR1 reads MGHRA; CDR2 reads YSYEKL. CDR3 size: 16 residues. CDR3 nucleotide sequence: TGCGCCAGCAGCCAAGTATTCGTAGGAGGGTACTCACCCCTCCACTTT. This sequence encodes CASSQVFVGGYSPLHF.

CDR3 in DNA: TGTGCCAGCAGCTACGTTTGGGGGAGCTATGGCTACACCTTC. It codes for CASSYVWGSYGYTF. The rearrangement uses TRBV5-4 and TRBJ1-2, with TRBD1 as a possible D gene (5 bases). Trimming took off 3 bases at V and 4 bases at J, with 13 bases between the two ends. The CDR3 is 14 residues long. Germline V CDR1 and CDR2: SGHNT, YYREEE (reference sequence).

This chain joins TRBV11-2 and TRBJ2-2; 7 nucleotides match TRBD1. V shed 3 bases and J 2 bases; nucleotides not matched to a gene: 3. The CDR3 is made up of 15 amino acids. Per the germline V gene, CDR1 is SGHAT and CDR2 is FQNNGV. CDR3 region: CASSFTGVNTGELFF. CDR3 sequence (DNA): TGTGCCAGCAGCTTTACAGGGGTAAACACCGGGGAGCTGTTTTTT.

The chain uses TRBV5-1 and TRBJ2-5; maybe TRBD1 (6 bases). Germline V gives CDR1 SGHRS, CDR2 YFSETQ. The ends were cut back, 0 bases at V and 5 bases at J, with 20 bases in the middle. The CDR3 is 17 residues long. The CDR3 coding sequence is TGCGCCAGCAGCTTGGACCCCCCGACAGGAGTGCGGGAGACCCAGTACTTC. Protein product: CASSLDPPTGVRETQYF. Variable domain in full (rest from reference TRBV5-1 and TRBJ2-5): KAGVTQTPRYLIKTRGQQVTLSCSPISGHRSVSWYQQTPGQGLQFLFEYFSETQRNKGNFPGRFSGRQFSNSRSEMNVSTLELGDSALYLCASSLDPPTGVRETQYFGPGTRLLVL.

The chain couples TRBV7-2 to TRBJ2-1; TRBD2 matches 8 bases. Germline CDR1 and CDR2: SGHTA and FQGNSA. V lost 5 bases to trimming and J lost 3 bases; unmatched junction nucleotides: 9. The CDR3 spans 16 residues. CDR3 sequence: CASSPRVAGIYNEQFF. DNA for the CDR3: TGTGCCAGCAGCCCCAGGGTAGCGGGGATCTACAATGAGCAGTTCTTC.

The CDR3 DNA sequence: TGCGCCAGCAGCCAGGCCGGGACAGGGGGCTTCTACGAGCAGTACTTC. This codes for CASSQAGTGGFYEQYF. The chain couples TRBV4-1 to TRBJ2-7; TRBD1 aligns across 12 bases. The CDR3 spans 16 residues. Trimming took 3 bases from V and 3 from J; bases not matched to a gene: 6. CDR1 and CDR2 (germline): MGHRA, YSYEKL.

The V gene is TRBV10-3, the J gene TRBJ1-2; 7 nucleotides match TRBD1. V gave up 0 bases and J gave up 4 bases; unmatched junction bases: 14. This CDR3 is built from 18 residues. Germline lookup yields CDR1 ENHRY and CDR2 SYGVKD. The DNA of the CDR3 is TGTGCCATCAGTGAGTCGAAGGGGGCTCTTCCCCGACGCTATGGCTACACCTTC. It yields the protein CAISESKGALPRRYGYTF.

This chain links TRBV25-1 with TRBJ1-2; TRBD1 aligns across 8 bases. This CDR3 comprises 18 residues. The V segment lost 4 bases and the J segment 1 base; nucleotides outside the gene matches: 14. Germline values: CDR1 MGHDK, CDR2 SYGVNS. CDR3 sequence reads: CASSGQGVDRAFNYGYTF. Written as DNA, the CDR3 is TGTGCCAGCAGTGGTCAGGGCGTGGACAGGGCGTTTAACTATGGCTACACCTTC.

This clone was seen a single time. The chain is built from TRBV5-4 and TRBJ2-5; the D gene is possibly TRBD1 (6 bases). Matching the DNA end better, TRBJ2-7 makes the J call doubtful. The CDR3 contains 16 residues. CDR1 is SGHNT, CDR2 YYREEE, per germline (reference sequence). This CDR3 is CASSLGQELLPYEQYF. Written as DNA, the CDR3 is TGTGCCAGCAGCTTGGGACAGGAACTCCTTCCCTACGAGCAGTACTTC.

Turning to this clone: This CDR3 fails to terminate in the conserved phenylalanine or tryptophan, so it likely reflects a read error. No DNA is shown, since the ends of the CDR3 on it are uncertain; the CDR3 is the one TCRdb lists. The chain couples TRBV4-3 to TRBJ2-7; the table's D call, TRBD1, was not checked against the DNA. Germline V gives CDR1 LGHNA, CDR2 YSLEER. Including both end residues, the CDR3 is 14 amino acids long. CDR3 protein: CASSRTHDRPLRVL.

The V gene is TRBV5-8, the J gene TRBJ2-1, with 9 bases matching TRBD1. The V gene end was trimmed by 2 bases and the J gene end by 7 bases; junction bases not matched to a gene: 7. CDR3 length equals 15 residues. CDR1 and CDR2 from the germline V gene are SGHTS and YDEGEE. The CDR3 here is CASSFTGGIGNEQFF. The CDR3 DNA follows: TGTGCCAGCAGCTTCACAGGGGGCATTGGGAATGAGCAGTTCTTC.

This clone showed up just a few times. This rearrangement joins TRBV5-1 to TRBJ1-6, with D tentatively TRBD1 (5 bases). The germline V and J ends were trimmed by 6 bases and 9 bases, with 13 bases remaining between them. Germline CDR1 is SGHRS and CDR2 is YFSETQ. The CDR3 consists of 13 residues. CDR3 in amino acids: CASTSGTSSPLHF. The CDR3 DNA reads as TGCGCCAGCACTTCGGGGACGAGTTCACCCCTCCACTTT.

The chain is built from TRBV11-2 and TRBJ2-2, with D uncertain. V lost 6 bases, J lost 6 bases, and 20 bases lay in between. Per the germline V gene, CDR1 is SGHAT and CDR2 is FQNNGV. This CDR3 contains 16 residues. CDR3 sequence: CASSFRASNGAGELFF. CDR3 nucleotides: TGTGCCAGCAGTTTCCGGGCCTCAAATGGGGCCGGGGAGCTGTTTTTT.

The rearrangement uses TRBV28 and TRBJ2-2; D unresolved. Trimming pared 5 bases from V and 0 bases from J, leaving 10 bases between. In germline, CDR1 is MDHEN, CDR2 SYDVKM. The CDR3 consists of 15 residues. CDR3: CASSMDVANTGELFF. The DNA of the CDR3 is TGTGCCAGCAGTATGGACGTCGCGAACACCGGGGAGCTGTTTTTT. Full variable domain (rest looked up from reference TRBV28 and TRBJ2-2): DVKVTQSSRYLVKRTGEKVFLECVQDMDHENMFWYRQDPGLGLRLIYFSYDVKMKEKGDIPEGYSVSREKKERFSLILESASTNQTSMYLCASSMDVANTGELFFGEGSRLTVL.

This chain uses TRBV4-1 with TRBJ2-1; perhaps TRBD2 as D (5 bases). The V end was cut by 6 bases, the J end by 1 base, with 22 bases between. From germline, CDR1 is MGHRA and CDR2 YSYEKL. CDR3 length: 18 residues. For the CDR3, the DNA is TGCGCCAGCAGGCATAATTGCTGGACTCCCCTTTCCTACAATGAGCAGTTCTTC. Protein product: CASRHNCWTPLSYNEQFF.